The sample holds a few counts of the clone carrying this T cell receptor (beta chain). One end of the junction does not line up with germline, which may come from a read error. The sample, about 10 milliliters of peripheral blood, was drawn from each donor. At least 6.5 million PBMCs were isolated per sample. The record originates from a study of blood T cells in healthy people across ages. Overall study: Template switching picked up about one barcoded beta molecule for each two T cells.

Sample-barcoded 5' priming and a J-beta primer mix drove a second PCR of roughly 7 to 11 cycles. TCRdb re-derived calls from the 5' RACE reads in MiXCR, one entry per CDR3 protein. The data hold over 750,000 distinct CDR3 sequences, with 25% observed a single time. The CDR3 extends over 13 amino acids. Per the germline V gene, CDR1 is SEHNR and CDR2 is FQNEAQ (reference sequence). These records were also assigned to another study, of T cells of mothers and their children. That work adds: Samples were obtained from a few healthy Caucasian mothers and their six children.

The sequenced sample consisted of blood. The sequence derives from a boy aged 10-17 years in good health. The V gene is TRBV7-9, the J gene TRBJ2-7; D not certain. In DNA, the CDR3 is TGTGCCAGCAGCTTAGCTGGCGGCTACGGGCAGTACTTC. This gives the protein CASSLAGGYGQYF.